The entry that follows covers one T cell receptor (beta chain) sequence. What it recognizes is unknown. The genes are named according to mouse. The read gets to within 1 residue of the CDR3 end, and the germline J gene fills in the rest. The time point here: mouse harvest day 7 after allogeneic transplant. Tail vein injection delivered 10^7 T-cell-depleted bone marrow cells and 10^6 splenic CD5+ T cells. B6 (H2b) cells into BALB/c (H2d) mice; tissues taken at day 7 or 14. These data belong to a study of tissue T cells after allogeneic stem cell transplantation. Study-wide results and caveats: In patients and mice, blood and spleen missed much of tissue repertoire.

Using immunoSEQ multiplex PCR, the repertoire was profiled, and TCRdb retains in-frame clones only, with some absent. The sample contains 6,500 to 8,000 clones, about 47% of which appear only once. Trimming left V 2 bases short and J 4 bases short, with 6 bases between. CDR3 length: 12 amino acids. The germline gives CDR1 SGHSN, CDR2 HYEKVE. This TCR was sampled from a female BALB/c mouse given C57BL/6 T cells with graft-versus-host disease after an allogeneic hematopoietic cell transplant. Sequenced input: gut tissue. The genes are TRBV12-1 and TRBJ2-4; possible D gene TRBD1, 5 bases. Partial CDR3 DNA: TGTGCCAGCTCTCGAGGGGAAAACACCTTGTAC. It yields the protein CASSRGENTLY. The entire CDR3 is CASSRGENTLYF.